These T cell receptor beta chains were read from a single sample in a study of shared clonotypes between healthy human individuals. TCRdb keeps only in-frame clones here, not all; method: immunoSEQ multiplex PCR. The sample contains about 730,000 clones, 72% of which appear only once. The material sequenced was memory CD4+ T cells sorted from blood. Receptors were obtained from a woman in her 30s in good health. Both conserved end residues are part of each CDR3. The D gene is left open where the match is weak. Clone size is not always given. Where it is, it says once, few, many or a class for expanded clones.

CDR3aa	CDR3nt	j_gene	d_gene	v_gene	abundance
CASSVGRDTQYF	TGTGCCAGCAGCGTAGGAAGAGATACGCAGTATTTT	TRBJ2-3	.	TRBV9	once
CASSFGERGYF	TGTGCCAGCAGCTTTGGTGAGCGGGGGTATTTT	TRBJ2-3	TRBD2	TRBV7-2	.
CASSLGTSTDTQYF	TGTGCCAGCAGCTTAGGTACAAGCACAGATACGCAGTATTTT	TRBJ2-3	.	TRBV7-3	.
CSVGQGTPEAFF	TGCAGCGTTGGACAGGGTACCCCTGAAGCTTTCTTT	TRBJ1-1	TRBD1	TRBV29-1	.
CASSFDPTGRTEAFF	TGTGCCAGCAGCTTCGACCCGACCGGACGGACTGAAGCTTTCTTT	TRBJ1-1	.	TRBV7-9	.
CAISDNPEGNNEQFF	TGTGCCATCAGTGATAATCCTGAGGGAAACAATGAGCAGTTCTTC	TRBJ2-1	.	TRBV10-3	few
CASSTEGQGAYEQYF	TGTGCCAGCAGTACCGAGGGACAGGGGGCTTACGAGCAGTACTTC	TRBJ2-7	TRBD1	TRBV28	.
CASSGGGGNSNQPQHF	TGTGCCAGTAGTGGCGGGGGTGGAAATAGCAATCAGCCCCAGCATTTT	TRBJ1-5	.	TRBV19	.
CASSSQGLGSEAFF	TGTGCCAGTAGTTCACAGGGACTCGGTAGTGAAGCTTTCTTT	TRBJ1-1	.	TRBV19	.
CASSLGTSGHYEQYF	TGTGCCAGCAGCTTAGGTACTAGCGGGCACTACGAGCAGTACTTC	TRBJ2-7	TRBD2	TRBV7-2	.
CASSLLGTPPTEQFF	TGTGCCAGCAGTTTACTAGGGACTCCCCCCACTGAGCAGTTCTTC	TRBJ2-1	.	TRBV28	.
CASSEAGRRGTQYF	TGTGCCAGCAGTGAAGCCGGGAGGAGGGGGACCCAGTACTTC	TRBJ2-5	TRBD2	TRBV2	.
CASSSLGGSTDTQYF	TGCGCCAGCAGCTCACTGGGGGGCAGCACAGATACGCAGTATTTT	TRBJ2-3	.	TRBV5-1	.
CASSLVGRQLIAHYGYTF	TGCGCCAGCAGCTTGGTGGGGAGGCAGCTCATCGCTCACTATGGCTACACCTTC	TRBJ1-2	.	TRBV5-1	once
CASSLGPTQETQYF	TGTGCCAGCAGCTTAGGTCCCACCCAAGAGACCCAGTACTTC	TRBJ2-5	.	TRBV7-6	.
CASSPRTQLAASSYEQYF	TGTGCCAGCAGCCCGCGGACGCAACTAGCGGCCAGCTCCTACGAGCAGTACTTC	TRBJ2-7	TRBD2	TRBV5-6	.
CASSELSVERNQPQHF	TGTGCCAGCAGTGAACTTTCAGTTGAACGCAATCAGCCCCAGCATTTT	TRBJ1-5	.	TRBV2	.
CASSKRAGSGSPLHF	TGTGCCAGCAGCAAAAGGGCAGGGTCAGGTTCACCCCTCCACTTT	TRBJ1-6	.	TRBV7-3	once
CASSSGTGHGGELFF	TGCGCCAGCAGCTCCGGGACTGGGCATGGCGGGGAGCTGTTTTTT	TRBJ2-2	.	TRBV5-1	.
CASSLVDRRNEQFF	TGTGCCAGCAGCTTGGTAGACAGGAGGAATGAGCAGTTCTTC	TRBJ2-1	.	TRBV7-9	.
CASSHPFRDVGEKLFF	TGCGCCAGCAGCCACCCCTTCAGGGATGTAGGTGAAAAACTGTTTTTT	TRBJ1-4	.	TRBV4-1	.
CASSQTSGPSYEQYF	TGTGCCAGCAGCCAGACTAGCGGGCCGTCCTACGAGCAGTACTTC	TRBJ2-7	TRBD2	TRBV6-5	.
CASRRTDTNEQFF	TGTGCCAGCAGACGGACAGACACAAATGAGCAGTTCTTC	TRBJ2-1	.	TRBV6-6	.
CATSRDRGTDTQYF	TGTGCCACCAGCAGGGACAGGGGAACAGATACGCAGTATTTT	TRBJ2-3	TRBD1	TRBV15	.
CASSASNSNQPQHF	TGTGCCAGCAGTGCGTCGAACAGCAATCAGCCCCAGCATTTT	TRBJ1-5	.	TRBV2	many
CASSHPGTGAGELFF	TGCGCCAGCAGCCACCCGGGGACAGGAGCCGGGGAGCTGTTTTTT	TRBJ2-2	TRBD1	TRBV4-1	.
CAWSVPVSRGHSPLHF	TGTGCCTGGAGTGTACCCGTTAGTAGGGGCCATTCACCCCTCCACTTT	TRBJ1-6	.	TRBV30	.
CASTLQSGSTIQYF	TGTGCCAGCACCCTACAGAGCGGGAGTACCATTCAGTACTTC	TRBJ2-4	TRBD2	TRBV2	.
CASSEARLRQYF	TGTGCCAGCAGTGAAGCCCGACTAAGGCAGTACTTC	TRBJ2-7	.	TRBV6-1	many
CASRRTYTGELFF	TGTGCCAGCAGACGGACCTACACCGGGGAGCTGTTTTTT	TRBJ2-2	.	TRBV7-8	.
CASSLNRGNYGYTF	TGCGCCAGCAGCTTGAACAGGGGAAACTATGGCTACACCTTC	TRBJ1-2	TRBD1	TRBV5-1	.
CASSQLAGNEQFF	TGTGCCAGCAGCCAACTAGCGGGCAATGAGCAGTTCTTC	TRBJ2-1	TRBD2	TRBV11-2	.
CASSMGAPGMNTEAFF	TGTGCCAGCTCAATGGGGGCCCCGGGGATGAACACTGAAGCTTTCTTT	TRBJ1-1	.	TRBV18	.
CASSLGLGLVQFF	TGCGCCAGCAGCTTGGGACTAGGATTGGTGCAGTTCTTC	TRBJ2-1	.	TRBV5-1	.
CASSLVGETPLEQYF	TGTGCCAGCAGCTTAGTAGGGGAAACTCCCCTCGAGCAGTACTTC	TRBJ2-7	.	TRBV11-2	.
CASSSAGATSYEQYF	TGTGCCAGCAGCTCCGCAGGAGCGACATCCTACGAGCAGTACTTC	TRBJ2-7	.	TRBV7-9	.
CASSSDFNPTYEQYF	TGTGCCAGCAGCTCCGACTTCAACCCGACATACGAGCAGTACTTC	TRBJ2-7	.	TRBV7-9	.
CASSAQTGIAKQYF	TGTGCCAGCAGTGCCCAGACAGGGATCGCTAAGCAGTACTTC	TRBJ2-7	TRBD1	TRBV27	.
CAISSINRDPAQAFF	TGTGCCATCAGTAGCATAAACCGGGACCCCGCGCAAGCTTTCTTT	TRBJ1-1	.	TRBV10-3	.
CASGEQGGYQPQHF	TGCGCCAGCGGGGAACAGGGGGGATATCAGCCCCAGCATTTT	TRBJ1-5	TRBD1	TRBV10-2	few
CSVARGTNTEAFF	TGCAGCGTTGCGCGGGGAACGAACACTGAAGCTTTCTTT	TRBJ1-1	.	TRBV29-1	.
CASSQEGGLAGGNEQFF	TGCGCCAGCAGCCAAGAGGGGGGGCTAGCGGGAGGTAATGAGCAGTTCTTC	TRBJ2-1	TRBD2	TRBV4-1	once
CASSRLAGGGDTQYF	TGTGCCAGCAGCCGACTAGCGGGAGGGGGGGATACGCAGTATTTT	TRBJ2-3	TRBD2	TRBV7-6	.
CASSATGPLSYEQYF	TGCGCCAGCAGCGCAACAGGTCCCCTCTCCTACGAGCAGTACTTC	TRBJ2-7	.	TRBV5-1	.
CASSLGLAHNEQFF	TGTGCCAGCAGCTTGGGACTAGCCCACAATGAGCAGTTCTTC	TRBJ2-1	TRBD2	TRBV5-4	.
CASSWGVLRETQYF	TGCGCCAGCAGCTGGGGGGTCCTGCGGGAGACCCAGTACTTC	TRBJ2-5	.	TRBV5-1	.
CASSRRTSGRRDQSTDTQYF	TGTGCCAGCAGTCGGCGGACTAGCGGGAGAAGGGACCAAAGCACAGATACGCAGTATTTT	TRBJ2-3	TRBD2	TRBV19	.
CASSEWGEPNEKLFF	TGTGCCAGCAGTGAATGGGGGGAACCTAATGAAAAACTGTTTTTT	TRBJ1-4	.	TRBV2	.
CASSLGSNQPQHF	TGTGCCAGCTCACTCGGCAGCAATCAGCCCCAGCATTTT	TRBJ1-5	.	TRBV18	.
CASSFSTGLITEAFF	TGTGCCAGCAGTTTCTCGACAGGGTTGATCACTGAAGCTTTCTTT	TRBJ1-1	TRBD1	TRBV27	many
CASGLVLGSSSYNEQFF	TGTGCTAGTGGTTTGGTACTTGGGTCCAGCTCTTACAATGAGCAGTTCTTC	TRBJ2-1	.	TRBV12-5	.
CASSLRANTGELFF	TGTGCCAGCAGCTTGAGGGCGAACACCGGGGAGCTGTTTTTT	TRBJ2-2	.	TRBV11-2	.
CASSRYYTEAFF	TGTGCCAGCAGCAGGTATTACACTGAAGCTTTCTTT	TRBJ1-1	.	TRBV28	.
CASSQKSGPTDTQYF	TGTGCCAGCAGCCAAAAGAGCGGACCCACAGATACGCAGTATTTT	TRBJ2-3	.	TRBV14	.
CASETGQLSGANVLTF	TGTGCCAGTGAAACGGGACAACTCTCTGGGGCCAACGTCCTGACTTTC	TRBJ2-6	.	TRBV19	.